The T cell receptor beta chain described here comes from a study of cytomegalovirus exposure and HLA in healthy donors. Broader study findings: Cytomegalovirus association was listed for about 170 TCR beta chains. By HLA locus, TCR association rates varied in a later analysis, with DRB1 showing the most and HLA-C the fewest.

It was with 60 Vbeta and 13 Jbeta primers that the PCR ran. The assay was immunoSEQ multiplex PCR, and TCRdb's table has in-frame clones only and misses some. The sample holds 52,000 or so clones, around 78% seen once. CDR3 length equals 13 residues. The V end was cut by 7 bases, the J end by 12 bases, with 21 bases between. From germline, CDR1 is SNHLY and CDR2 FYNNEI. About this clone: No antigen is known for it.

The chain carries TRBV2 and TRBJ1-2; a weak D match, TRBD1 (5 bases). Specimen: PBMCs. The source of this sequence is a female donor in good health and CMV-seronegative. The CDR3: CASNLGGGRAHTF. CDR3 nucleotide sequence: TGTGCCAGCAACCTGGGGGGAGGCAGGGCCCACACCTTC.